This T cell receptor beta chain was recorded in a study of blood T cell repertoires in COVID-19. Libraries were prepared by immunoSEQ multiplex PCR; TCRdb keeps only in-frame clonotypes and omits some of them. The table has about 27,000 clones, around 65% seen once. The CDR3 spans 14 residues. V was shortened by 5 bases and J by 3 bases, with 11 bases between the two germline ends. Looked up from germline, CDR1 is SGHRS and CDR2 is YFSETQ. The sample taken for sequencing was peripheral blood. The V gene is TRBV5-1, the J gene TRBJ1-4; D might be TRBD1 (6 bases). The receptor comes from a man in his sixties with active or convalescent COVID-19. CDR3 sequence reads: CASRPGQPNEKLFF. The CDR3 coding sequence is TGCGCCAGCAGACCGGGACAACCTAATGAAAAACTGTTTTTT. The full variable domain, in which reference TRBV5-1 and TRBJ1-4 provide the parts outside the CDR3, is KAGVTQTPRYLIKTRGQQVTLSCSPISGHRSVSWYQQTPGQGLQFLFEYFSETQRNKGNFPGRFSGRQFSNSRSEMNVSTLELGDSALYLCASRPGQPNEKLFFGSGTQLSVL.